The 14 T cell receptor beta chains below were found in one sample sequenced in a study of human T cells and chemical hapten exposure. TCRdb analysed the RACE reads with MiXCR anew, one entry per CDR3 protein. The sample yields 150,000 to 200,000 distinct CDR3 sequences, 28% seen once. Time point meaning: patch test 3, about 24 weeks after DPC sensitization. Treatment here: therapeutic diphenylcyclopropenone sensitization with weekly scalp DPC. The sample consisted of whole blood, taken in connection with sensitization to the hapten diphenylcyclopropenone (DPC). All receptors come from a woman under 30 with alopecia areata. Some clones in this sample may be carry-over from other donors' samples.

At least ten counts were recorded for this clonotype. The chain is built from TRBV12-3 or TRBV12-4 and TRBJ2-3, with TRBD2 matching over 10 bases. The CDR3 spans 14 residues. With 6 bases clipped from V and 3 bases from J, the junction kept 3 bases outside the gene matches. CDR3 residues: CASSDSGRTDTQYF. The CDR3 nucleotides are TGTGCCAGCAGCGATAGCGGGAGGACAGATACGCAGTATTTT.

This clonotype has a handful of counts. This sequence joins TRBV23-1 and TRBJ2-2; 11 bases map to TRBD2. TRBV23-1 is filed as an ORF, its function uncertain. The CDR3 is 15 residues long. V was pared by 7 bases and J by 7 bases, with 8 bases of the junction left unmatched. DNA for the CDR3: TGCGCCAGCACCCTGACTAGCGGGATGAACGGGGAGCTGTTTTTT. This gives the protein CASTLTSGMNGELFF.

This clonotype was detected only a few times. This chain connects TRBV27 to TRBJ2-1; unclear D gene. Between the trimmed V and J ends, which lost 7 bases and 5 bases, there was a span of 9 bases. In germline, CDR1 is MNHEY, CDR2 SMNVEV (reference sequence). This CDR3 has 12 amino acids. For the CDR3, the DNA is TGTGCCAGCAATTCAGCTAACAATGAGCAGTTCTTC. Translation gives CASNSANNEQFF.

This clonotype was detected only a few times. This chain joins TRBV20-1 and TRBJ2-1; 7 bases line up with TRBD1. Looked up from germline, CDR1 is DFQATT and CDR2 is SNEGSKA (reference sequence). Trimming took 6 bases from V and 5 from J; bases not matched to a gene: 7. The CDR3 spans 13 residues. CDR3 in DNA: TGCAGTGCCTACGACAGGGACCACAATGAGCAGTTCTTC. Translation: CSAYDRDHNEQFF.

The CDR3 DNA sequence: TGCAGTGCTGGGCGCGGGACTAGCGGGACGGGAGATACGCAGTATTTT. This codes for CSAGRGTSGTGDTQYF. This chain links TRBV20-1 with TRBJ2-3; TRBD2 aligns across 13 bases. With 5 bases clipped from V and 5 bases from J, the junction kept 10 bases outside the gene matches. Germline-derived CDR1 and CDR2 are DFQATT and SNEGSKA (reference sequence). This CDR3 has 16 amino acids.

The rearrangement joins TRBV4-3 to TRBJ2-7; D is perhaps TRBD2 (5 bases). There are 15 residues in the CDR3. Germline CDR1 LGHNA, CDR2 YSLEER. V lost 1 base, J lost 4 bases, and 14 bases lay in between. CDR3 nucleotide sequence: TGCGCCAGCAGCCAAGGTCTAGCCCGAACTTACGAGCAGTACTTC. Translating it yields CASSQGLARTYEQYF.

This clonotype appeared many times. V gene TRBV2 combines with J gene TRBJ2-7; no clear D. Trimming cost V 8 bases and J 7 bases, with 18 bases left between them. The CDR3 runs 13 residues. Germline CDR1 and CDR2: SNHLY and FYNNEI. The CDR3 nucleotides read TGTGCCAGCTGTAGGCGGCCCCTCGAAGAGCAGTACTTC. It is translated as CASCRRPLEEQYF.

Only a few counts were recorded for this clonotype. The chain recombines TRBV4-1 with TRBJ2-3; D not resolved. Germline V CDR1 and CDR2: MGHRA, YSYEKL. The length of the CDR3 is 15 residues. The V end lost 3 bases, the J end lost 0 bases, and 10 bases lay between the germline ends. CDR3 DNA: TGCGCCAGCAGCCAGGTCGGGCTTAGCACAGATACGCAGTATTTT. Its translation: CASSQVGLSTDTQYF.

The rearrangement uses TRBV4-2 and TRBJ1-2, with D possibly being TRBD1 (5 bases). The ends were cut back, 1 base at V and 5 bases at J, with 5 bases in the middle. This CDR3 comprises 12 residues. The germline V gene encodes CDR1 LGHNA and CDR2 YNFKEQ. The DNA for the CDR3 is TGTGCCAGCAGCCAAGGACAGTATGGCTACACCTTC. Its translation: CASSQGQYGYTF.

The rearrangement joins TRBV12-3 or TRBV12-4 to TRBJ2-1, with 7 bases aligning to TRBD2. Trimming removed 6 bases from V and 8 bases from J; junction bases left unmatched: 7. CDR3 length: 13 residues. DNA for the CDR3: TGTGCCAGCAGACCGGGGGACTATGATGAGCAGTTCTTC. Translating it yields CASRPGDYDEQFF.

The chain carries TRBV19 and TRBJ2-1; either TRBD1 or TRBD2 may fit D (6 bases each). The CDR3 loop spans 12 amino acids. CDR1 and CDR2 from the germline V gene are LNHDA and SQIVND (reference sequence). V lost 3 bases and J 9 bases, leaving 9 bases between the germline ends. CDR3 in DNA: TGTGCCAGTAGTATGGGGGGCACTGAGCAGTTCTTC. It specifies CASSMGGTEQFF.

This clonotype was picked up a small number of times. This rearrangement joins TRBV6-2 or TRBV6-3 to TRBJ2-2, with D possibly called TRBD1 or TRBD2 (5 bases each). Germline V gene sequence: CDR1 MNHEY, CDR2 SVGEGT. CDR3 length: 14 residues. V gave up 10 bases and J gave up 6 bases, with 18 bases separating them. The CDR3 region has the DNA TGTGCCACCCTCGGGGCAGGCCGGTCCGGGGAGCTGTTTTTT. This encodes CATLGAGRSGELFF.

This clonotype was observed a few times. This rearrangement joins TRBV2 to TRBJ2-4, with 11 bases identical to TRBD2. The CDR3 is 18 amino acids. J gave up 1 base and V 3 bases, and 8 bases lay outside the gene matches. From germline, CDR1 is SNHLY and CDR2 FYNNEI. The CDR3 coding sequence is TGTGCCAGCAGTGAGGAGACTAGCGGGGTGTCGGCCAAAAACATTCAGTACTTC. Its protein product is CASSEETSGVSAKNIQYF.

This clonotype was seen a handful of times. The CDR3 region is CASSLEGSGDTQYF. As DNA, the CDR3 is TGTGCCAGCAGTTTAGAAGGATCTGGAGATACGCAGTATTTT. This sequence joins TRBV12-3 or TRBV12-4 and TRBJ2-3; D is ambiguous. The CDR3 totals 14 residues. The ends were cut back, 1 base at V and 5 bases at J, with 10 bases in the middle.